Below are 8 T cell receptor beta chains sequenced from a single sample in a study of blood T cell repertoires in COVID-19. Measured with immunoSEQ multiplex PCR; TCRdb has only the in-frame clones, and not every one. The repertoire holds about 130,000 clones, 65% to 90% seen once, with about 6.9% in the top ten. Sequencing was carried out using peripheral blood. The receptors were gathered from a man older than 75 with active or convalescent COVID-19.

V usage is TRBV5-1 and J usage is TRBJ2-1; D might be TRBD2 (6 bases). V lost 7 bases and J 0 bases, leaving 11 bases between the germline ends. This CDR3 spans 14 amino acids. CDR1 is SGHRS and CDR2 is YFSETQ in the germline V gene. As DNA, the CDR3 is TGCGCCAGCGGGGCGGGAAGCTCCTACAATGAGCAGTTCTTC. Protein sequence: CASGAGSSYNEQFF. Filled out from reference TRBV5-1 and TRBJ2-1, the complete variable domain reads KAGVTQTPRYLIKTRGQQVTLSCSPISGHRSVSWYQQTPGQGLQFLFEYFSETQRNKGNFPGRFSGRQFSNSRSEMNVSTLELGDSALYLCASGAGSSYNEQFFGPGTRLTVL.

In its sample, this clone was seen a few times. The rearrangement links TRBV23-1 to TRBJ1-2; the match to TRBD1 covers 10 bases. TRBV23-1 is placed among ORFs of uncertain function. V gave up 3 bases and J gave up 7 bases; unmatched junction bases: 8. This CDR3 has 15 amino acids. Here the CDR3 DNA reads TGCGCCAGCAGTCAGGGGACAGGGGAGTCTGGTGGCTACACCTTC. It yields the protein CASSQGTGESGGYTF.

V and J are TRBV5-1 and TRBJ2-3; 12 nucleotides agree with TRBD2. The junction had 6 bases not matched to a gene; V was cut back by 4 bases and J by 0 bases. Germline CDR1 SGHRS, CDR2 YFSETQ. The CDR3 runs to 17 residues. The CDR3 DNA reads TGCGCCAGCAGCGGGACTAGCGGGCGGACTAGCACAGATACGCAGTATTTT. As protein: CASSGTSGRTSTDTQYF.

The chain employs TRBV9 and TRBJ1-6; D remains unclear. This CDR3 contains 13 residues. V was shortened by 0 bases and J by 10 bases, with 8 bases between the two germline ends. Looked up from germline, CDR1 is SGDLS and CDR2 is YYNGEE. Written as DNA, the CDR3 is TGTGCCAGCAGCGTAGATCCGGAGTCACCCCTCCACTTT. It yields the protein CASSVDPESPLHF.

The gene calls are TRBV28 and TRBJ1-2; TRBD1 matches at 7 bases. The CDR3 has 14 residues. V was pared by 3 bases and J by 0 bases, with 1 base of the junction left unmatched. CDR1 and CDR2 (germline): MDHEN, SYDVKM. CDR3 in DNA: TGTGCCAGCAGTTTCCAGGGGGCTAACTATGGCTACACCTTC. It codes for CASSFQGANYGYTF.

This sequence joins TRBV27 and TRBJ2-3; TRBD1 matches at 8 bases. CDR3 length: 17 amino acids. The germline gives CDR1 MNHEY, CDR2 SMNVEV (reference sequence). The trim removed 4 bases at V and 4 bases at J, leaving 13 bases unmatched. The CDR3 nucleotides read TGTGCCAGCAGTTCCTACGGGACAGGTACCCTTCCAGATACGCAGTATTTT. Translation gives CASSSYGTGTLPDTQYF.

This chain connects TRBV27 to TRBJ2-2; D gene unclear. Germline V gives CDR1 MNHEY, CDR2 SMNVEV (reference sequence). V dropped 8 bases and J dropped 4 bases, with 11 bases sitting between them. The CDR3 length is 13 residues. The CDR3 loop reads CASQALVTGELFF. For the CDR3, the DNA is TGTGCCAGCCAGGCTTTGGTCACCGGGGAGCTGTTTTTT.

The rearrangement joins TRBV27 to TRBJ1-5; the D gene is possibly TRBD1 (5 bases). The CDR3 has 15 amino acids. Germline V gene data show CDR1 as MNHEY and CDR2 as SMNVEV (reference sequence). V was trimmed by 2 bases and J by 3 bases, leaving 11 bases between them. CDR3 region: CASSLAQGINQPQHF. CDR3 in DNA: TGTGCCAGCAGTTTAGCTCAGGGCATCAATCAGCCCCAGCATTTT.